One and the same sample provided the 13 T cell receptor beta chains below, sequenced in a study of T cell repertoires in cytomegalovirus infection. A single record per CDR3 protein comes from TCRdb applying MiXCR to the reads. Of approximately 270,000 distinct CDR3 sequences in the sample, less than 25% were seen once. The antigens these receptors bind are not known. This specimen was cultured PBMCs, taken from culture after CMV antigen stimulation. These receptors all come from a human donor in good health (CMV status not recorded). Some clones in this sample may be carry-over from other donors' samples.

The chain couples TRBV6-5 to TRBJ1-5; a possible D gene is TRBD1 (5 bases). The CDR3 contains 13 residues. Germline V gene lookup returns CDR1 MNHEY and CDR2 SVGAGI. V was trimmed by 2 bases and J by 6 bases, leaving 8 bases between them. The CDR3 spells CASSYGQGQPQHF. Here the CDR3 DNA reads TGTGCCAGCAGTTACGGGCAGGGTCAGCCCCAGCATTTT.

V usage is TRBV12-3 or TRBV12-4 and J usage is TRBJ1-5; D is undetermined. V was clipped by 6 bases and J by 2 bases, with 11 bases between them. This CDR3 contains 14 residues. CDR3 DNA: TGTGCCAGCAGGCATATGATGGGCAATCAGCCCCAGCATTTT. Residues: CASRHMMGNQPQHF.

This clonotype was recorded many times. The chain joins TRBV6-5 to TRBJ2-3; maybe TRBD2 (6 bases). CDR1 is MNHEY and CDR2 is SVGAGI in the germline V gene. The CDR3 is made up of 16 amino acids. The V end lost 1 base, the J end lost 2 bases, and 13 bases lay between the germline ends. The CDR3, as DNA: TGTGCCAGCAGTTACTTAAGTGGGAGGACCACAGATACGCAGTATTTT. This translates into CASSYLSGRTTDTQYF.

The chain combines TRBV6-1 with TRBJ2-5; 10 positions agree with TRBD1. V shed 7 bases, J shed 5 bases, and the junction held 10 bases outside the gene matches. CDR1 is MNHNS and CDR2 is SASEGT in the germline V gene. CDR3 length equals 15 residues. CDR3 residues: CASIRQGALGETQYF. Here the CDR3 DNA reads TGTGCCAGCATCAGACAGGGGGCGCTGGGGGAGACCCAGTACTTC.

This clonotype was observed a few times. The gene calls are TRBV7-2 and TRBJ2-5; D gene ambiguous. From germline, CDR1 is SGHTA and CDR2 FQGNSA. The V end lost 1 base, the J end lost 5 bases, and 11 bases lay between the germline ends. There are 14 residues in the CDR3. For the CDR3, the DNA is TGTGCCAGCAGCTTAGGGAGTTTTCAGGAGACCCAGTACTTC. It translates to CASSLGSFQETQYF.

The rearrangement links TRBV27 to TRBJ2-1, with D unclear. The CDR3 extends over 13 amino acids. Trimming left V 7 bases short and J 9 bases short, with 16 bases between. Germline CDR1 MNHEY, CDR2 SMNVEV (reference sequence). In DNA, the CDR3 is TGTGCCAGCATACCCCAGGCCTCTGGTGAGCAGTTCTTC. Translated, it gives CASIPQASGEQFF.

The table lists this clonotype with many counts. The gene calls are TRBV7-8 and TRBJ2-1; TRBD1 or TRBD2 may be the D gene (5 bases each). The germline V gene has CDR1 SGHVS and CDR2 FQNEAQ. The CDR3 loop spans 20 amino acids. The V end lost 0 bases, the J end lost 7 bases, and 28 bases lay between the germline ends. The CDR3 DNA sequence: TGTGCCAGCAGCTTAGCAAGGGGTGGGCCGTATAGAAGTTGGACTAATGAGCAGTTCTTC. Translating gives CASSLARGGPYRSWTNEQFF.

The chain employs TRBV7-6 and TRBJ2-1; D gene unclear. V was clipped by 1 base and J by 7 bases, with 11 bases between them. CDR1 and CDR2 (germline): SGHVS, FNYEAQ. The CDR3 loop spans 14 amino acids. CDR3 DNA sequence: TGTGCCAGCAGCTTAGATGGCTTATCGAATGAGCAGTTCTTC. This sequence encodes CASSLDGLSNEQFF.

This chain joins TRBV5-6 and TRBJ1-2; D is ambiguous. With 0 bases removed from V and 3 bases from J, the gap between germline ends came to 9 bases. The CDR3 consists of 14 residues. CDR1 is SGHDT and CDR2 is YYEEEE in the germline V gene. The chain's CDR3 is CASSLAASDYGYTF. The CDR3 DNA is TGTGCCAGCAGCTTGGCCGCATCTGACTATGGCTACACCTTC.

This clonotype was observed many times. The genes are TRBV6-2 or TRBV6-3 and TRBJ2-5, with 9 nucleotides matching TRBD1. The CDR3 is made up of 14 amino acids. V lost 5 bases, J lost 5 bases, and 6 bases stayed unmatched. Germline-derived CDR1 and CDR2 are MNHEY and SVGEGT. CDR3 in amino acids: CASSDPGQGETQYF. The CDR3 bases are TGTGCCAGCAGTGACCCGGGACAGGGTGAGACCCAGTACTTC.

CDR3 amino acids: CSVEDWKSGNEQFF. The CDR3 DNA reads TGCAGCGTTGAAGACTGGAAGAGTGGCAATGAGCAGTTCTTC. This chain uses TRBV29-1 with TRBJ2-1; D not certain. V was clipped by 0 bases and J by 6 bases, with 12 bases between them. Germline V gene lookup returns CDR1 SQVTM and CDR2 ANQGSEA. CDR3 length equals 14 residues.

The V call is TRBV5-4, the J call TRBJ2-1; 10 bases align to TRBD2. Germline trimming cut 5 bases from V and 9 bases from J; bases unmatched to any gene: 5. The CDR3 length is 13 residues. Germline V gene lookup returns CDR1 SGHNT and CDR2 YYREEE (reference sequence). CDR3 DNA: TGTGCCAGCAGGAGCGGGAGGGCCGGTGAGCAGTTCTTC. Its protein is CASRSGRAGEQFF.

This clonotype has ten or more counts. V and J are TRBV7-3 and TRBJ1-1, with a possible D match to TRBD1 (5 bases). Germline V CDR1 and CDR2: SGHTA, FQGTGA. The CDR3 spans 14 residues. Deletions cut 3 bases from V and 3 bases from J, with 11 bases between. The CDR3 reads CASSFSGGDTEAFF. The CDR3 nucleotides are TGTGCCAGCAGCTTCTCCGGGGGGGACACTGAAGCTTTCTTT.